What follows are 17 T cell receptor beta chains derived from one specimen sequenced in a study of tumor and adjacent non-tumor tissue in lung cancer. The library came from three nested PCR rounds adapted from ARM-PCR protocols. TCRdb analysed the multiplex PCR reads with MiXCR anew, one entry per CDR3 protein. This sample has 95,000 to 150,000 distinct CDR3 sequences, with around three fifths found just once. RNA was extracted from bulk tissue without any cell sorting. The material sequenced was lung tumor tissue. The receptors originated from a young man with non-small cell lung cancer.

A note on this clonotype: A junction end diverges from the germline sequence, so it may reflect a read error. The J gene is TRBJ1-1, the V gene TRBV4-3; D gene ambiguous. Germline V gene lookup returns CDR1 LGHNA and CDR2 YSLEER. The CDR3 covers 15 residues. CDR3 nucleotides: TGCGCCAGCAGCCCCATTGTACGGCCGCCCACTGAAGCTTGCTTT. Protein sequence: CASSPIVRPPTEACF.

A note on this clonotype: The germline gene is not matched at one end of the junction; a read error may be the cause. The V gene is TRBV6-5, the J gene TRBJ1-1; D remains unclear. The CDR3 sequence is 13 residues long. CDR1 and CDR2 (germline): MNHEY, SVGAGI. CDR3 in amino acids: CVSSYRENTEAFF. The CDR3 nucleotides read TGTGTCAGCAGCTATCGTGAGAACACTGAAGCTTTCTTT.

This clonotype was recorded many times. The chain is built from TRBV12-1 and TRBJ1-6. TRBV12-1 is assigned pseudogene status. The CDR3 contains 14 residues. The CDR3 loop reads CVSSRQENNSPLHF. In nucleotides, the CDR3 is TGTGTCAGCAGCCGGCAGGAGAATAATTCACCCCTCCACTTT.

This chain uses TRBV5-6 with TRBJ2-7, with 10 nucleotides matching TRBD2. Germline CDR1 SGHDT, CDR2 YYEEEE. The trim removed 8 bases at V and 2 bases at J, leaving 13 bases unmatched. CDR3 length equals 16 residues. The CDR3 region has the DNA TGTGCCAGGAGGACGACCCTAGCGGGAGAGACCTACGAGCAGTACTTC. It is translated as CARRTTLAGETYEQYF.

This clonotype was observed many times. The genes are TRBV12-5 and TRBJ2-7, with D uncertain. Between the trimmed V and J ends, which lost 1 base and 0 bases, there was a span of 1 base. Looked up from germline, CDR1 is LGHNT and CDR2 is FRNRAP. This CDR3 region has 12 residues. The CDR3 DNA reads as TGTGCTAGTGGTTTGGGCTCCTACGAGCAGTACTTC. Translation gives CASGLGSYEQYF.

To note about this clonotype: This sequence may be a read error, since a much larger clone differs from it by one base. V is TRBV4-1 and J is TRBJ2-2; a weak D match, TRBD1 (7 bases). Germline CDR1 MGHRA, CDR2 YSYEKL. V was shortened by 0 bases and J by 3 bases, with 11 bases between the two germline ends. The CDR3 consists of 16 residues. The chain's CDR3 is CASSQDGRGDTGELFF. The DNA of the CDR3 is TGCGCCAGCAGCCAAGATGGCAGGGGGGACACCGGGGAGCTGTTTTTT.

With regard to this clonotype: A read error may account for a junction end that differs from germline. The chain has TRBV4-1 and TRBJ2-5, with 7 bases aligning to TRBD2. Looked up from germline, CDR1 is MGHRA and CDR2 is YSYEKL. The CDR3 runs 15 residues. DNA of the CDR3: TGCGCCAGCCGCCAAGACCCCGTGGCGGGAGAGACTCAGTACTTC. This encodes CASRQDPVAGETQYF.

The rearrangement joins TRBV5-4 to TRBJ2-5; 10 bases are a match to TRBD1. CDR3 length: 15 amino acids. Germline trimming cut 4 bases from V and 5 bases from J; bases unmatched to any gene: 8. Germline V CDR1 and CDR2: SGHNT, YYREEE (reference sequence). The CDR3 DNA is TGTGCCAGCAGCCCCCCGGGACAGGGGACGGAGACCCAGTACTTC. Its translation: CASSPPGQGTETQYF.

The chain recombines TRBV4-3 with TRBJ2-3; 9 bases align to TRBD1. Trimming removed 10 bases from V and 6 bases from J; junction bases left unmatched: 14. Per germline, CDR1 LGHNA and CDR2 YSLEER. CDR3 length: 15 residues. The CDR3 reads CAISFSGTGSDTQYF. Here the CDR3 DNA reads TGCGCCATCAGTTTCTCCGGGACAGGGAGCGATACGCAGTATTTT.

In the case of this clonotype: At one boundary the junction diverges from the germline segment, which might be a read error. The J gene is TRBJ1-1, the V gene TRBV6-1; D is perhaps TRBD1 (5 bases). This CDR3 contains 13 residues. Germline CDR1 reads MNHNS; CDR2 reads SASEGT. CDR3 amino acids: CTSTVRLGQEAFF. The DNA of the CDR3 is TGTACCAGTACCGTTCGGCTAGGACAAGAAGCTTTCTTT.

On this clonotype: A read error is possible here, since a much larger clone lies one base away. The chain has TRBV6-1 and TRBJ2-6; weak D call: TRBD1 (6 bases). V dropped 7 bases and J dropped 0 bases, with 19 bases sitting between them. The CDR3 extends over 18 amino acids. Germline V gene data show CDR1 as MNHNS and CDR2 as SASEGT. This chain's CDR3 is CASNQSGTRFSGANVLTF. CDR3 DNA sequence: TGTGCCAGCAACCAAAGTGGGACACGATTCTCTGGGGCCAACGTCCTGACTTTC.

Details on this clonotype: The junction differs from germline at one of its ends, possibly a read error. This chain uses TRBV11-1 with TRBJ2-5; TRBD1 matches at 7 bases. Germline CDR1 SGHAT, CDR2 FQDESV (reference sequence). The CDR3 is 16 amino acids. The CDR3 DNA follows: TGTGCTAGCAGCTTAGCCCAGACAGGGCTGGGGGAGACCCAGTGCTTC. Encoded protein: CASSLAQTGLGETQCF.

This clonotype was observed at least ten times. The V call is TRBV20-1, the J call TRBJ2-5; weak D call: TRBD1 (7 bases). The ends were cut back, 5 bases at V and 1 base at J, with 11 bases in the middle. CDR1 and CDR2 (germline): DFQATT, SNEGSKA (reference sequence). The CDR3 runs to 13 residues. The CDR3 DNA sequence: TGCAGTGCTGCGGGACAGCTCCAAGAGACCCAGTACTTC. Amino acid sequence: CSAAGQLQETQYF.

Regarding this clonotype: This CDR3 fails to terminate in the conserved phenylalanine or tryptophan, so it likely reflects a read error. This chain joins TRBV4-3 and TRBJ2-5; the match to TRBD1 covers 11 bases. The germline gives CDR1 LGHNA, CDR2 YSLEER. This CDR3 contains 15 residues. This CDR3 is CASSQRGQGEETQYI. CDR3 bases: TGCGCCAGCAGCCAGAGGGGACAGGGGGAAGAAACCCAGTACATC.

As for this clonotype: One end of the junction is discordant with germline, which a read error may explain. V and J are TRBV4-3 and TRBJ2-3; no definite D call. CDR3 size: 14 residues. CDR1 and CDR2 (germline): LGHNA, YSLEER. The CDR3 sequence: CVSSQDERTDSQYF. The DNA of the CDR3 is TGCGTCAGCAGCCAAGATGAGAGAACAGATTCGCAGTATTTT.

The table lists this clonotype with many counts. The genes are TRBV12-3 or TRBV12-4 and TRBJ2-7; TRBD1 aligns across 10 bases. With 8 bases clipped from V and 5 bases from J, the junction kept 12 bases outside the gene matches. The CDR3 is made up of 15 amino acids. CDR3: CASSPGDRGYNEQYF. CDR3 nucleotide sequence: TGTGCCAGCTCCCCGGGGGACAGGGGATATAACGAGCAGTACTTC.

Comments on this clonotype: A much more abundant neighbour one base away suggests this may be a read error. The chain combines TRBV20-1 with TRBJ1-1; D is undetermined. The length of the CDR3 is 12 residues. Germline V CDR1 and CDR2: DFQATT, SNEGSKA (reference sequence). CDR3 sequence reads: CSVRRTYSEAFF. In nucleotides, the CDR3 is TGCAGTGTTAGACGGACGTACTCAGAAGCTTTCTTT.